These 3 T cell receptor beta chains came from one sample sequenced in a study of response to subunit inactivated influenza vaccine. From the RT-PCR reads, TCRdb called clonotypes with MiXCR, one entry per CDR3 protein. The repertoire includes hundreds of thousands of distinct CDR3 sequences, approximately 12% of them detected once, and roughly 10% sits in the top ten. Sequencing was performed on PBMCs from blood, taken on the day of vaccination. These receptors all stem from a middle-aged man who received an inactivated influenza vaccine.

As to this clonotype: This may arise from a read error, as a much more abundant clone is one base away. The CDR3 spells CSVDGANTVELFF. The CDR3 nucleotides read TGCAGCGTCGACGGGGCGAACACCGTGGAGCTGTTTTTT. The J gene is TRBJ2-2, the V gene TRBV29-1; D is perhaps TRBD1 or TRBD2 (5 bases each). Germline V gene lookup returns CDR1 SQVTM and CDR2 ANQGSEA. The CDR3 loop spans 13 amino acids.

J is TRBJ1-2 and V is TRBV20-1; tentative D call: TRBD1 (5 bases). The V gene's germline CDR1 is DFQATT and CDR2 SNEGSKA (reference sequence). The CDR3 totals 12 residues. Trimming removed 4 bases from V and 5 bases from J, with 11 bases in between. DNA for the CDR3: TGCAGTGCTACCCGGGACGGATATGGCTACACCTTC. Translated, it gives CSATRDGYGYTF.

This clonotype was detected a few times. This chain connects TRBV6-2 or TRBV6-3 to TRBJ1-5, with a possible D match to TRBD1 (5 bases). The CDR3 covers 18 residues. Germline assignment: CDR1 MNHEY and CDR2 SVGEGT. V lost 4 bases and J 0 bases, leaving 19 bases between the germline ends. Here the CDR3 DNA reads TGTGCCAGCAGTTCGACAGCCCGAACCCTTTATAGCAATCAGCCCCAGCATTTT. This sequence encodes CASSSTARTLYSNQPQHF.